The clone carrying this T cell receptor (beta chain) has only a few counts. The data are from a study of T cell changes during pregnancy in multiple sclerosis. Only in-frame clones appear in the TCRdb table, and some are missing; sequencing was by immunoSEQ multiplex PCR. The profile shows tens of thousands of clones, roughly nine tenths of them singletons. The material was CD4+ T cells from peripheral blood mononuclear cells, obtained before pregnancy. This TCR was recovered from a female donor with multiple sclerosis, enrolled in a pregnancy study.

DNA of the CDR3: TGTGCCAGCACTTCCGGGGGGCATGGCTACACCTTC. Encoded protein: CASTSGGHGYTF. The gene calls are TRBV2 and TRBJ1-2; a possible D gene is TRBD1 (6 bases). CDR1 is SNHLY and CDR2 is FYNNEI in the germline V gene. V was clipped by 7 bases and J by 6 bases, with 12 bases between them. The CDR3 spans 12 residues.